This TCR beta chain was profiled in a study of blood T cell repertoires in COVID-19. Study summary: Collection of acute and convalescent COVID-19 samples took place in the United States, Italy and Spain. Sources were T cells, B-cell-depleted T cells, or PBMCs; the material itself was cDNA or gDNA.

Trimming removed 7 bases from V and 6 bases from J, with 15 bases in between. The CDR3 loop spans 14 amino acids. Germline CDR1 and CDR2: SNHLY and FYNNEI. Per the original data handling: Estimated nucleated cell counts came from reference gene primer amplification. Clones were read by immunoSEQ multiplex PCR, and TCRdb kept only the in-frame ones, dropping some. V, J and clone size were drawn from that table, and D and trimming were deduced from the DNA. The sample lists around 330,000 clones, 89% seen once, with 9.5% in the top ten. Cohort 3 recovery required two negative PCRs, clearance, or symptom resolution.

This receptor was taken from a middle-aged woman who had recovered from COVID-19. Specimen: PBMCs or T cells enriched from blood (not recorded which). V is TRBV2 and J is TRBJ2-2, with D possibly TRBD2 on 5 matching bases. The CDR3 nucleotides read TGTGCCAGCACGTTACTAATCGGGGCCGGGGAGCTGTTTTTT. Encoded protein: CASTLLIGAGELFF.